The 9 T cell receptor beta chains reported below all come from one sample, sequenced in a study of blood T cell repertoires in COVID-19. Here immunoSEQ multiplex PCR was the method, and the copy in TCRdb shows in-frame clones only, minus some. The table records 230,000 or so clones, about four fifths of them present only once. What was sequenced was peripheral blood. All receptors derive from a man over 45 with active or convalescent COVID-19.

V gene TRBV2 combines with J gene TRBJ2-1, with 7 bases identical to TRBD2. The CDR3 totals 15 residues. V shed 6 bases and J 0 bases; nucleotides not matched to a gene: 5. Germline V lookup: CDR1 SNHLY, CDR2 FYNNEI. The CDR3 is CASSRDYLSYNEQFF. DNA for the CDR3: TGTGCCAGCAGCAGGGACTACCTCTCCTACAATGAGCAGTTCTTC.

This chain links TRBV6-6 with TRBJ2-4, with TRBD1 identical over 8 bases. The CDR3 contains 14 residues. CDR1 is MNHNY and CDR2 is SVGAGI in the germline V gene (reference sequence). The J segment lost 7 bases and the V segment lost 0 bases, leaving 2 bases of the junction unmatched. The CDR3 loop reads CASSYSDRENIQYF. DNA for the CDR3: TGTGCCAGCAGTTACTCGGACAGGGAGAACATTCAGTACTTC.

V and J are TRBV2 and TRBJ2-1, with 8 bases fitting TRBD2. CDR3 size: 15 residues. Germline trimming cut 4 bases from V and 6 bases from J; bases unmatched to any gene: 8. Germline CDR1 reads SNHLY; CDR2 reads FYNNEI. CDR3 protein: CASSGWAGGFNEQFF. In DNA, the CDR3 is TGTGCCAGCAGTGGCTGGGCGGGGGGATTCAATGAGCAGTTCTTC.

CDR3 region: CASSLAGGNSDTQYF. CDR3 nucleotide sequence: TGTGCCAGCTCCTTAGCGGGGGGGAATTCAGATACGCAGTATTTT. The chain joins TRBV7-8 to TRBJ2-3; 11 bases fit TRBD2. V was clipped by 8 bases and J by 4 bases; unmatched bases: 8. The CDR3 sequence is 15 residues long. The germline V gene encodes CDR1 SGHVS and CDR2 FQNEAQ.

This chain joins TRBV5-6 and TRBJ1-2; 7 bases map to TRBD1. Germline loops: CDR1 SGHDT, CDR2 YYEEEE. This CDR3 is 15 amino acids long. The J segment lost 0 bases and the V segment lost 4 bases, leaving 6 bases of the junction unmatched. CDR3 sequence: CASSAGTVANYGYTF. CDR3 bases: TGTGCCAGCAGCGCCGGGACAGTAGCTAACTATGGCTACACCTTC.

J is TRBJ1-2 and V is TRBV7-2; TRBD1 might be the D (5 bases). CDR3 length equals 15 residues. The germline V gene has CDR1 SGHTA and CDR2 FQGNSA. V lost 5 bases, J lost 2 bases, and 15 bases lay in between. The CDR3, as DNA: TGTGCCAGCAGCCTCGAGCAGGGCGAGAACTATGGCTACACCTTC. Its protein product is CASSLEQGENYGYTF. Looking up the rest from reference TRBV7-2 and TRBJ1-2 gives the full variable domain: GAGVSQSPSNKVTEKGKDVELRCDPISGHTALYWYRQSLGQGLEFLIYFQGNSAPDKSGLPSDRFSAERTGGSVSTLTIQRTQQEDSAVYLCASSLEQGENYGYTFGSGTRLTVV.

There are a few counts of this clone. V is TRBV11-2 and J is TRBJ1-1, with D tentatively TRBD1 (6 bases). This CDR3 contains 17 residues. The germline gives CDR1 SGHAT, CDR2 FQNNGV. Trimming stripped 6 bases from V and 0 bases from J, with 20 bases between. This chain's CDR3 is CASRPNSWTDLNTEAFF. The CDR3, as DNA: TGTGCCAGCAGGCCTAATAGTTGGACAGATTTGAACACTGAAGCTTTCTTT.

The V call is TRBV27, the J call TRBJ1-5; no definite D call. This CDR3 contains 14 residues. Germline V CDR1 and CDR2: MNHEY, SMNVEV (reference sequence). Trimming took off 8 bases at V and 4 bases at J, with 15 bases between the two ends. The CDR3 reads CASGPTQVNQPQHF. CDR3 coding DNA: TGTGCCAGCGGCCCGACCCAGGTTAATCAGCCCCAGCATTTT.

The CDR3 spells CASRSRSYEQYF. The DNA of the CDR3 is TGTGCCAGCAGGTCCAGGTCCTACGAGCAGTACTTC. The rearrangement uses TRBV28 and TRBJ2-7; D ambiguous. With 6 bases removed from V and 1 base from J, the gap between germline ends came to 7 bases. CDR3 size: 12 residues. CDR1 is MDHEN and CDR2 is SYDVKM in the germline V gene. Full variable domain (missing parts from reference TRBV28 and TRBJ2-7): DVKVTQSSRYLVKRTGEKVFLECVQDMDHENMFWYRQDPGLGLRLIYFSYDVKMKEKGDIPEGYSVSREKKERFSLILESASTNQTSMYLCASRSRSYEQYFGPGTRLTVT.